This entry describes one T cell receptor beta chain. Its target is unknown. The data are from a study of brain T cells in children with intractable seizures. Produced via immunoSEQ multiplex PCR; TCRdb's table is partial and in-frame only. The top ten clones hold approximately 25% of a sample with about 80,000 clones, roughly 89% of them seen once. Between the trimmed V and J ends, which lost 5 bases and 8 bases, there was a span of 15 bases. Germline V gene sequence: CDR1 MNHEY, CDR2 SVGAGI. The CDR3 has 13 amino acids. Surgery cases with the highest brain T cell transcript signatures were chosen for sequencing. Patients received at least one anti-epileptic drug before surgery. General study results and limits: Pre-surgery blood may have been undersampled, hiding some clones. Only CDR3 sequence similarity suggested viral specificity, without known HCMV serostatus.

The gene calls are TRBV6-5 and TRBJ1-2; no clear D gene. Sequencing used peripheral blood, obtained at surgery. The clonotype originates from a girl aged 2-10 years with Rasmussen encephalitis and intractable seizures. The CDR3 spells CASSPTELRGYTF. The CDR3 DNA reads as TGTGCCAGCAGTCCGACGGAGCTCAGGGGCTACACCTTC.